The 28 T cell receptor beta chains in this list originate from one sample, sequenced in a study of blood T cell repertoires in COVID-19. Profiling relied on immunoSEQ multiplex PCR, and the TCRdb table lists in-frame clones only, not all of them. The sample has some 220,000 clones; 70% to 90% are singletons. The material sequenced was peripheral blood. These receptors were collected from a woman in her sixties or seventies with COVID-19, enrolled during active disease.

The chain recombines TRBV30 with TRBJ1-1; a weak D match, TRBD1 (5 bases). The V end lost 4 bases, the J end lost 1 base, and 22 bases lay between the germline ends. The CDR3 sequence is 17 residues long. The germline V gene encodes CDR1 GTSNPN and CDR2 SVGIG (reference sequence). The CDR3: CAWTIPGDSKKNTEAFF. CDR3 nucleotides: TGTGCCTGGACCATCCCCGGGGACTCCAAGAAGAACACTGAAGCTTTCTTT.

Note on this clone: An end of the junction does not agree with germline; a read error may underlie this. The J gene is TRBJ1-1, the V gene TRBV29-1, with a weak D call TRBD1 (5 bases). This CDR3 is built from 12 residues. Germline assignment: CDR1 SQVTM and CDR2 ANQGSEA. CDR3 nucleotides: TGCAGCGGTCGGGACTCGAACACTGAGGCTTTCTTT. Its translation: CSGRDSNTEAFF. The whole variable domain, filled in from reference TRBV29-1 and TRBJ1-1, reads SAVISQKPSRDICQRGTSLTIQCQVDSQVTMMFWYRQQPGQSLTLIATANQGSEATYESGFVIDKFPISRPNLTFSTLTVSNMSPEDSSIYLCSGRDSNTEAFFGQGTRLTVV.

The chain links TRBV3-1 (or the pseudogene TRBV3-2) to TRBJ1-1, with unresolved D. The germline V and J ends were trimmed by 1 base and 1 base, with 16 bases remaining between them. CDR1 and CDR2 from the germline V gene are LGHDT and YNNKEL (reference sequence). This CDR3 contains 17 residues. In DNA form, the CDR3 reads TGTGCCAGCAGCCAAGGTCAGGAGGGCTCGTGGAACACTGAAGCTTTCTTT. It encodes CASSQGQEGSWNTEAFF.

The chain recombines TRBV11-3 with TRBJ2-7; a weak D match, TRBD1 (7 bases). V was clipped by 8 bases and J by 2 bases, with 13 bases between them. The CDR3 consists of 13 residues. Germline V gene data show CDR1 as SGHNT and CDR2 as YENEEA. DNA of the CDR3: TGTGCCAGCGCGGGACAGTCCCCCTACGAGCAGTACTTC. Encoded protein: CASAGQSPYEQYF.

A few counts support this clone. This chain connects TRBV5-1 to TRBJ1-1; the D gene is possibly TRBD1 (5 bases). Between the trimmed V and J ends, which lost 0 bases and 8 bases, there was a span of 14 bases. The germline V gene encodes CDR1 SGHRS and CDR2 YFSETQ. The CDR3 contains 14 residues. CDR3 sequence: CASSLETLTAEAFF. CDR3 nucleotides: TGCGCCAGCAGCTTGGAAACGCTGACAGCCGAAGCTTTCTTT.

This clone was seen more than once but under ten times. The gene calls are TRBV4-3 and TRBJ2-1; TRBD2 matches 11 bases. V gave up 4 bases and J gave up 8 bases; unmatched junction bases: 7. The CDR3 length is 15 residues. In germline, CDR1 is LGHNA, CDR2 YSLEER. CDR3 sequence: CASSRTGLAGDEQFF. CDR3 in DNA: TGCGCCAGCAGCCGCACAGGACTAGCGGGCGATGAGCAGTTCTTC.

The J gene is TRBJ2-1, the V gene TRBV7-3; 10 positions match TRBD1. The CDR3 covers 16 residues. Germline assignment: CDR1 SGHTA and CDR2 FQGTGA. Trimming took 4 bases from V and 5 from J; bases not matched to a gene: 8. The CDR3 protein is CASSWGDRGRHNEQFF. The CDR3 nucleotides are TGTGCCAGCAGCTGGGGGGACAGGGGAAGGCACAATGAGCAGTTCTTC.

This rearrangement joins TRBV5-6 to TRBJ2-7; TRBD1 aligns across 7 bases. Losses at the gene ends were 4 bases for V and 1 base for J; bases not matched to a gene: 8. Germline V gene lookup returns CDR1 SGHDT and CDR2 YYEEEE. This CDR3 comprises 15 residues. CDR3 sequence: CASSPSRDRSYEQYF. The CDR3 DNA follows: TGTGCCAGCAGCCCCTCCAGGGACAGATCCTACGAGCAGTACTTC.

The chain joins TRBV7-2 to TRBJ2-2, with 9 bases lining up with TRBD2. This CDR3 is 16 amino acids long. The V and J ends lost 3 bases and 4 bases, in that order; junction bases with no gene match: 6. Germline lookup yields CDR1 SGHTA and CDR2 FQGNSA. CDR3 DNA sequence: TGTGCCAGCAGCTTGATCCGCGGGAGGGCCACCGGGGAGCTGTTTTTT. Encoded protein: CASSLIRGRATGELFF.

V gene TRBV7-2 combines with J gene TRBJ2-7; 8 bases fit TRBD1. The CDR3 is 15 residues long. The J segment lost 3 bases and the V segment lost 4 bases, leaving 8 bases of the junction unmatched. Germline CDR1 reads SGHTA; CDR2 reads FQGNSA. CDR3 DNA sequence: TGTGCCAGCAGCTCCCTGACAGGGGATTACTACGAGCAGTACTTC. Its protein product is CASSSLTGDYYEQYF.

The DNA of the CDR3 is TGTGCCACCAGCAGAGCGAGTCGGGGAGGGGGTGAAAAACTGTTTTTT. Its translation: CATSRASRGGGEKLFF. This chain uses TRBV15 with TRBJ1-4; TRBD1 is a possible D gene (6 bases). V lost 1 base to trimming and J lost 7 bases, with 16 bases between them. The CDR3 covers 16 residues. Germline V gene sequence: CDR1 LNHNV, CDR2 YYDKDF (reference sequence).

This clone was counted a few times. J is TRBJ1-1 and V is TRBV2, with TRBD1 matching 11 bases. The CDR3 loop spans 14 amino acids. Germline CDR1 and CDR2: SNHLY and FYNNEI. V lost 8 bases and J lost 4; bases outside the gene matches: 6. CDR3 amino acids: CASVTGTGGTEAFF. DNA of the CDR3: TGTGCCAGCGTCACCGGGACAGGGGGCACTGAAGCTTTCTTT.

This clone was found once. This rearrangement joins TRBV28 to TRBJ1-2; D gene uncertain. In germline, CDR1 is MDHEN, CDR2 SYDVKM. This CDR3 contains 15 residues. Trimming took off 3 bases at V and 4 bases at J, with 15 bases between the two ends. CDR3 protein: CASSFGLRYSYGYTF. CDR3 in DNA: TGTGCCAGCAGTTTTGGCCTCCGGTACAGCTATGGCTACACCTTC.

The chain links TRBV6-2 or TRBV6-3 to TRBJ2-1; D is unclear. Per germline, CDR1 MNHEY and CDR2 SVGEGT. CDR3 length: 13 amino acids. The V and J ends lost 2 bases and 5 bases respectively, with 7 bases between them. In DNA, the CDR3 is TGTGCCAGCAGTTACGTACGGGACAATGAGCAGTTCTTC. It translates to CASSYVRDNEQFF.

Note on this clone: The same CDR3 arises from other DNA sequences in this sample as well. This rearrangement joins TRBV4-3 to TRBJ1-2, with TRBD1 identical over 11 bases. Germline V gene lookup returns CDR1 LGHNA and CDR2 YSLEER. There are 14 residues in the CDR3. With V trimmed by 4 bases and J by 3 bases, 1 base remained unmatched. The CDR3 loop is CASSRDRGDYGYTF. CDR3 coding DNA: TGCGCCAGCAGCCGGGACAGGGGGGACTATGGCTACACCTTC.

The chain joins TRBV19 to TRBJ1-6; 9 bases line up with TRBD1. The CDR3 loop spans 18 amino acids. CDR1 is LNHDA, CDR2 SQIVND, per germline (reference sequence). The trim removed 2 bases at V and 6 bases at J, leaving 11 bases unmatched. CDR3 in DNA: TGTGCCAGTAGTATACTCGAGTCCGGGACAGGGCCTAATTCACCCCTCCACTTT. This sequence encodes CASSILESGTGPNSPLHF.

V is TRBV28 and J is TRBJ1-5; TRBD1 aligns across 7 bases. V lost 2 bases and J lost 5; bases outside the gene matches: 6. In germline, CDR1 is MDHEN, CDR2 SYDVKM. The CDR3 loop spans 15 amino acids. Here the CDR3 DNA reads TGTGCCAGCAGTTTAGGAGGACAGGCCTATCAGCCCCAGCATTTT. Encoded protein: CASSLGGQAYQPQHF.

This chain uses TRBV7-8 with TRBJ1-5, with TRBD1 matching 7 bases. Germline V gene sequence: CDR1 SGHVS, CDR2 FQNEAQ. The CDR3 runs to 16 residues. V gave up 3 bases and J gave up 2 bases; unmatched junction bases: 7. CDR3 sequence reads: CASSFHSDRGNQPQHF. The CDR3 DNA reads TGTGCCAGCAGCTTCCATTCAGACAGGGGCAATCAGCCCCAGCATTTT.

The gene calls are TRBV7-2 and TRBJ2-5, with TRBD2 identical over 11 bases. Trimming took 5 bases from V and 5 from J; bases not matched to a gene: 13. The CDR3 has 17 amino acids. The germline gives CDR1 SGHTA, CDR2 FQGNSA. The CDR3: CASSPSGASGGYETQYF. CDR3 coding DNA: TGTGCCAGCAGCCCTAGCGGGGCTAGCGGGGGGTACGAGACCCAGTACTTC.

The V gene is TRBV2, the J gene TRBJ2-7; 11 bases match TRBD1. With V trimmed by 7 bases and J by 3 bases, 5 bases remained unmatched. This CDR3 comprises 14 residues. Looked up from germline, CDR1 is SNHLY and CDR2 is FYNNEI. The CDR3 reads CASTAGTGGYEQYF. Here the CDR3 DNA reads TGTGCCAGCACGGCCGGGACAGGGGGCTACGAGCAGTACTTC. The whole variable domain, filled in from reference TRBV2 and TRBJ2-7, reads EPEVTQTPSHQVTQMGQEVILRCVPISNHLYFYWYRQILGQKVEFLVSFYNNEISEKSEIFDDQFSVERPDGSNFTLKIRSTKLEDSAMYFCASTAGTGGYEQYFGPGTRLTVT.

V is TRBV4-3 and J is TRBJ2-1; D unresolved. The CDR3 spans 13 residues. V dropped 1 base and J dropped 8 bases, with 9 bases sitting between them. Germline V CDR1 and CDR2: LGHNA, YSLEER. The CDR3 nucleotides are TGCGCCAGCAGCCAAGCCCTGAACTATGAGCAGTTCTTC. This encodes CASSQALNYEQFF.

The rearrangement joins TRBV20-1 to TRBJ1-2; 7 bases agree with TRBD1. J was trimmed by 4 bases and V by 3 bases; bases with no gene match: 5. Germline loops: CDR1 DFQATT, CDR2 SNEGSKA (reference sequence). The CDR3 extends over 13 amino acids. The CDR3 protein is CSASRSGGYGYTF. For the CDR3, the DNA is TGCAGTGCTAGTCGATCAGGGGGCTATGGCTACACCTTC.

The V gene is TRBV7-9, the J gene TRBJ2-7; the D is unclear. With 3 bases removed from V and 0 bases from J, the gap between germline ends came to 12 bases. The CDR3 contains 15 residues. CDR1 SEHNR and CDR2 FQNEAQ come from the germline V gene (reference sequence). CDR3 DNA sequence: TGTGCCAGCAGCTTTTCTGCAGCGAGCTCCTACGAGCAGTACTTC. It yields the protein CASSFSAASSYEQYF.

The gene calls are TRBV6-2 or TRBV6-3 and TRBJ1-1; no clear D gene. V lost 4 bases and J lost 0, with 9 bases in between. Germline values: CDR1 MNHEY, CDR2 SVGEGT. CDR3 length: 14 residues. The CDR3 here is CASSWARLNTEAFF. The DNA of the CDR3 is TGTGCCAGCAGTTGGGCCCGTTTGAACACTGAAGCTTTCTTT.

This chain connects TRBV6-5 to TRBJ1-1, with D possibly TRBD1 on 6 matching bases. Deletions cut 0 bases from V and 5 bases from J, with 16 bases between. In germline, CDR1 is MNHEY, CDR2 SVGAGI. The CDR3 totals 16 residues. Here the CDR3 DNA reads TGTGCCAGCAGTTACTCGGGGGGGGGCACGGGGACTGAAGCTTTCTTT. It codes for CASSYSGGGTGTEAFF.

J is TRBJ1-1 and V is TRBV12-2; the DNA was not compared with TRBD1, the D call given in the table. TRBV12-2 constitutes a pseudogene. This CDR3 spans 17 amino acids. CDR3 DNA: TGTGCAAGTCGCCCACTTTATAGGAAAGGGGAAAGGACTGAAGCTTTCTTT. This sequence encodes CASRPLYRKGERTEAFF.

The rearrangement uses TRBV6-5 and TRBJ1-1; a weak D match, TRBD1 (5 bases). Germline V gene sequence: CDR1 MNHEY, CDR2 SVGAGI. The germline V and J ends were trimmed by 6 bases and 1 base, with 15 bases remaining between them. This CDR3 is 15 amino acids long. The CDR3 region has the DNA TGTGCCAGCAGCTCGATGGGGCGAGGGAACACTGAAGCTTTCTTT. It specifies CASSSMGRGNTEAFF.

The CDR3 sequence is CASSDRDRDFATNEKLFF. CDR3 DNA: TGCGCCAGCAGCGACCGGGACAGGGATTTTGCAACTAATGAAAAACTGTTTTTT. V usage is TRBV4-1 and J usage is TRBJ1-4; 9 bases map to TRBD1. The V and J ends lost 5 bases and 0 bases, in that order; junction bases with no gene match: 10. This CDR3 comprises 18 residues. Germline-derived CDR1 and CDR2 are MGHRA and YSYEKL.